The clone carrying this T cell receptor beta chain was seen just once. The PCR contained 60 Vbeta and 13 Jbeta primers. TCRdb's table, derived via immunoSEQ multiplex PCR, lists solely in-frame clones and lacks some. The sample comprises 170,000 or so clones, more than 70% of which are singletons, and 0.38% rests with the top ten. This sample was included in a study of cytomegalovirus exposure and HLA in healthy donors. The V gene's germline CDR1 is MGHRA and CDR2 YSYEKL. The V and J ends lost 1 base and 2 bases, in that order; junction bases with no gene match: 14. The CDR3 contains 18 residues. What was sequenced was PBMCs. This chain links TRBV4-1 with TRBJ2-7, with TRBD2 matching 7 bases. This clonotype originated in a boy aged 2 to 10 in good health and CMV-seronegative. CDR3: CASSQVRVASGSTYEQYF. The CDR3, as DNA: TGCGCCAGCAGCCAAGTTAGAGTGGCTAGCGGTTCGACCTACGAGCAGTACTTC.